This TCR beta chain was profiled in a study of PD-L1 blockade in urothelial cancer (dated by TCRdb to about 2017). With regard to the full study: Therapy was started at some point between 2014 and 2016 for all patients, and atezolizumab 1,200 mg was administered intravenously every 3 weeks. Somatic, immune and clinical correlates of response to PD-L1 blockade with atezolizumab in urothelial cancer were the focus of an exploratory multi-omic analysis. Twenty-nine patients had pretreatment blood TCR-seq, about 24 had at least one posttreatment blood collection, and about 24 had tumor TCR-seq. About 90% of the roughly 29 patients were males with bladder-origin urothelial cancer, and 18 of 29 reported a prior smoking history. In the same patients who had TCR sequencing, pretreatment tumors also underwent whole exome sequencing and RNA sequencing. About 10 patients achieved durable clinical benefit and roughly 20 did not. Patients had an ECOG performance status of 0 or 1 and had received between 0 and 3 prior chemotherapy regimens. Durable clinical benefit was defined as progression-free survival longer than 6 months, and TCR features were also tested against progression-free and overall survival. Blood samples yielded a median of around 140,000 T cells and 65,000 to 95,000 unique TCRs, with median clonality around 0.083. Blood samples were analyzed 3 weeks after the start of treatment (second dose) and 6 weeks after the start of treatment. TCR sequencing covered pretreatment tumor samples and matched, serially collected peripheral blood taken before and after atezolizumab treatment. The full study reports these points: Improved progression-free and overall survival was found to be associated with pretreatment peripheral blood TCR clonality below the median. Patients with durable benefit showed greater expansion of tumor-associated TCR clones in peripheral blood 3 weeks after starting treatment (n of about 22, p = 0.022). Because of the small sample size (n ≈ 30) and the many exploratory analyses performed, the results are intended to be regarded as hypothesis-generating.

This clone was counted once. It lacks a known antigen. Base qualities are not provided; no much larger clone lies one nucleotide away. The sample's time point label, in plain terms: peripheral blood 6 weeks after treatment start. A total of 25 to 35 patients with locally advanced or metastatic urothelial carcinoma, treated at Memorial Sloan Kettering on a trial protocol, made up the cohort. Peripheral blood mononuclear cells were collected pretreatment and during treatment, with between 1 and 8 total time points obtained per patient. The Qiagen DNeasy Blood extraction kit was used to purify genomic DNA from total PBMCs and tumor samples. Collected pretreatment and during treatment, PBMCs were isolated and stored as previously described. Each PCR received spiked-in synthetic TCR analog templates so that absolute template abundance could be estimated from read counts. TCRbeta CDR3 regions were amplified from genomic DNA with bias-controlled V and J gene primers using the immunoSEQ assay. Rearranged TCRbeta segments were sequenced at approximately 20X coverage. In the source study's methods: Sequencing errors were corrected by clustering and CDR3s were annotated against IMGT to assign V, D and J genes. Downstream analyses used only productive TCRbeta rearrangements, leaving out any out-of-frame or stop-codon sequences. Clonality was computed as one minus Shannon entropy normalized by the log of the number of unique productive sequences. Clones differing between time points or between blood and tumor were identified using Fisher's exact test with Benjamini-Hochberg correction, with an adjusted p below 0.01 applied as the threshold. TCRdb carries this immuneACCESS record with in-frame sequences only. Its versions omit some clonotypes, under half of them owing to an unresolved V gene in the studies checked, with the rest unexplained. V and J calls and clone size come straight from that table; D and trimming were deduced from the DNA. This sample is represented by about 41,000 clones; roughly 84% of them were singletons. Approximately 2.4% of the sample is taken by the ten largest.

The clonotype originates from a man aged 65-85 years with urothelial cancer. Here the sequenced sample was PBMCs, taken around atezolizumab (anti-PD-L1) treatment.

The CDR3 protein: CASSLDAGDAYEQYF. The nucleotide sequence is TGTGCCAGCAGCTTAGACGCAGGGGACGCCTACGAGCAGTACTTC. The rearranged segments are TRBV7-6 and TRBJ2-7; a tentative D call is TRBD1 (6 bases match). From the cysteine up to the phenylalanine, the CDR3 has a length of 15 residues. Only CDR3 DNA remains: 45 bases, in frame from the first base. V and J lose 1 base and 2 bases, and a span of 12 bases separates them. Reading the germline V gene gives CDR1 SGHVS and CDR2 FNYEAQ.